These 21 T cell receptor beta chains originate from one sample sequenced in a study of T cells in Graves' hyperthyroidism and ophthalmopathy. RNA transcripts provided the source from which TCR beta CDR3 regions were amplified. The HTBI primer set served for first-round RT-PCR of the TCR CDR3. TCRdb re-analysed the multiplex PCR reads in MiXCR, keeping a single row per CDR3 protein. The repertoire holds a few hundred thousand distinct CDR3 sequences, with roughly 13% as singletons. The material sequenced was blood. The receptors were sampled from a woman aged 18 to 35 with Graves' hyperthyroidism.

The genes are TRBV6-7 and TRBJ2-3; TRBD2 matches 11 bases. TRBV6-7 is filed as an ORF, its function uncertain. The CDR3 is 17 residues long. Trimming at V came to 0 bases and at J to 6 bases, leaving 8 bases not matched to a gene. The CDR3 here is CASSYSSSGRAPDTQYF. CDR3 in DNA: TGTGCCAGCAGTTACTCGAGTAGCGGGAGGGCCCCCGATACGCAGTATTTT.

This clonotype was counted ten times or more. V is TRBV27 and J is TRBJ2-3, with 15 bases lining up with TRBD2. Germline trimming cut 0 bases from V and 1 base from J; bases unmatched to any gene: 2. CDR3 length: 18 residues. Germline CDR1 is MNHEY and CDR2 is SMNVEV (reference sequence). The CDR3 bases are TGTGCCAGCAGTTTATCGGGACTAGCGGGAGGCGGCACAGATACGCAGTATTTT. It translates to CASSLSGLAGGGTDTQYF.

Ten or more counts support this clonotype. The J gene is TRBJ2-3, the V gene TRBV7-2; tentative D call: TRBD1 (5 bases). Trimming shortened V by 1 base and J by 1 base, and 6 bases separated the two germline ends. Germline V gene data show CDR1 as SGHTA and CDR2 as FQGNSA. The CDR3 runs to 14 residues. CDR3 DNA sequence: TGTGCCAGCAGCTTAGTGGGGCGCACAGATACGCAGTATTTT. The encoded protein is CASSLVGRTDTQYF. Variable domain in full (rest from reference TRBV7-2 and TRBJ2-3): GAGVSQSPSNKVTEKGKDVELRCDPISGHTALYWYRQSLGQGLEFLIYFQGNSAPDKSGLPSDRFSAERTGGSVSTLTIQRTQQEDSAVYLCASSLVGRTDTQYFGPGTRLTVL.

V usage is TRBV5-5 and J usage is TRBJ1-2; 7 nucleotides align to TRBD1. V lost 5 bases, J lost 4 bases, and 5 bases stayed unmatched. CDR1 SGHKS and CDR2 YYEKEE come from the germline V gene (reference sequence). The CDR3 totals 13 residues. CDR3 in DNA: TGTGCCAGCAGTCGACAGGGTGGCTATGGCTACACCTTC. Its protein product is CASSRQGGYGYTF.

The table lists this clonotype with many counts. This rearrangement joins TRBV14 to TRBJ2-7; D is possibly TRBD2 (6 bases). The V gene's germline CDR1 is SGHDN and CDR2 FVKESK. Between the trimmed V and J ends, which lost 2 bases and 3 bases, there was a span of 11 bases. The CDR3 is 14 amino acids. In nucleotides, the CDR3 is TGTGCCAGCAGCCAACCCGGACTACTCTACGAGCAGTACTTC. Amino acid sequence: CASSQPGLLYEQYF.

This clonotype was seen ten or more times. This chain joins TRBV5-1 and TRBJ1-5; D is unclear. The germline CDR1 and CDR2 sequences are SGHRS and YFSETQ. The CDR3 runs to 16 residues. Trimming stripped 0 bases from V and 3 bases from J, with 13 bases between. DNA for the CDR3: TGCGCCAGCAGCTTGGCGCGCAGAAGCCTCAATCAGCCCCAGCATTTT. The encoded protein is CASSLARRSLNQPQHF.

In its sample, this clonotype was seen many times. The gene calls are TRBV27 and TRBJ1-2; perhaps TRBD1 as D (5 bases). The CDR3 has 14 amino acids. Germline loops: CDR1 MNHEY, CDR2 SMNVEV (reference sequence). Deletions cut 2 bases from V and 3 bases from J, with 10 bases between. As DNA, the CDR3 is TGTGCCAGCAGTTTAGGAGTAGGGGACTATGGCTACACCTTC. It specifies CASSLGVGDYGYTF.

This clonotype came up many times. This chain uses TRBV20-1 with TRBJ1-5; D is unresolved. Germline assignment: CDR1 DFQATT and CDR2 SNEGSKA (reference sequence). This CDR3 has 15 amino acids. Trimming cost V 2 bases and J 1 base, with 12 bases left between them. The CDR3 sequence is CSARLSPGSNQPQHF. Written as DNA, the CDR3 is TGCAGTGCTAGACTAAGCCCCGGGAGCAATCAGCCCCAGCATTTT.

In this sample, this clonotype turned up many times. The genes are TRBV20-1 and TRBJ2-7, with D perhaps being TRBD1 or TRBD2 (7 bases each). The CDR3 length is 15 residues. The germline V gene encodes CDR1 DFQATT and CDR2 SNEGSKA (reference sequence). Trimming pared 3 bases from V and 4 bases from J, leaving 19 bases between. The CDR3 nucleotides are TGCAGTGCTAGGGACACGGGGACAGCGGGGTACGAGCAGTACTTC. This translates into CSARDTGTAGYEQYF.

This clonotype was observed many times. The J gene is TRBJ1-2, the V gene TRBV12-3 or TRBV12-4; 7 bases agree with TRBD1. This CDR3 has 12 residues. V was clipped by 8 bases and J by 8 bases; unmatched bases: 8. CDR3: CASVRTGEGYTF. The CDR3 DNA is TGTGCCAGCGTGAGGACAGGCGAAGGCTACACCTTC.

This clonotype was seen many times. The V call is TRBV28, the J call TRBJ1-2; D not resolved. CDR3 length equals 12 residues. Germline assignment: CDR1 MDHEN and CDR2 SYDVKM. Trimming cost V 3 bases and J 2 bases, with 4 bases left between them. The CDR3 region has the DNA TGTGCCAGCAGTTTTTTCAACTATGGCTACACCTTC. Translating gives CASSFFNYGYTF.

This clonotype has only a few counts. J is TRBJ2-5 and V is TRBV6-2 or TRBV6-3, with D possibly matching TRBD2 (6 bases). Trimming stripped 6 bases from V and 5 bases from J, with 13 bases between. The CDR3 is 13 amino acids. Germline V gene lookup returns CDR1 MNHEY and CDR2 SVGEGT. The CDR3 DNA reads TGTGCCAGCAGAATCACTAGCCAGGAGACCCAGTACTTC. Translated, it gives CASRITSQETQYF.

In this sample, this clonotype turned up a few times. The genes are TRBV15 and TRBJ2-5; a weak D match, TRBD1 (5 bases). The CDR3 loop spans 15 amino acids. Germline V gene data show CDR1 as LNHNV and CDR2 as YYDKDF (reference sequence). V was shortened by 0 bases and J by 5 bases, with 13 bases between the two germline ends. The CDR3 spells CATSREIRGWETQYF. The CDR3 DNA sequence: TGTGCCACCAGCAGAGAAATAAGGGGTTGGGAGACCCAGTACTTC.

This clonotype occurred many times. The chain employs TRBV2 and TRBJ2-3; the match to TRBD2 covers 7 bases. Germline CDR1 is SNHLY and CDR2 is FYNNEI. The V and J ends lost 0 bases and 0 bases, in that order; junction bases with no gene match: 6. This CDR3 comprises 17 residues. CDR3 in amino acids: CASSEAETSRSTDTQYF. The CDR3 DNA reads as TGTGCCAGCAGTGAAGCTGAGACTAGCAGAAGCACAGATACGCAGTATTTT.

V is TRBV9 and J is TRBJ2-1; D is perhaps TRBD2 (5 bases). The CDR3 covers 16 residues. Trimming took off 4 bases at V and 3 bases at J, with 17 bases between the two ends. Germline V CDR1 and CDR2: SGDLS, YYNGEE. CDR3 nucleotide sequence: TGTGCCAGCAGCCCAGAAGATCTAGCCTACTACAATGAGCAGTTCTTC. It encodes CASSPEDLAYYNEQFF.

This clonotype occurred a few times. The chain employs TRBV9 and TRBJ2-3; TRBD2 agrees at 7 bases. The CDR3 loop spans 15 amino acids. Germline values: CDR1 SGDLS, CDR2 YYNGEE. J was trimmed by 3 bases and V by 2 bases; bases with no gene match: 6. The CDR3 reads CASSVTSSGTDTQYF. The CDR3 region has the DNA TGTGCCAGCAGCGTGACTAGCAGCGGAACAGATACGCAGTATTTT.

The rearrangement links TRBV30 to TRBJ1-2; D uncertain. V lost 4 bases, J lost 1 base, and 16 bases lay in between. From germline, CDR1 is GTSNPN and CDR2 SVGIG (reference sequence). The CDR3 sequence is 15 residues long. The CDR3 loop reads CAWTNLLRDNYGYTF. The CDR3 nucleotides read TGTGCCTGGACCAATCTTCTAAGGGATAACTATGGCTACACCTTC.

This clonotype has ten or more counts. This chain uses TRBV6-1 with TRBJ1-2; D is undetermined. The CDR3 is 13 amino acids. Germline values: CDR1 MNHNS, CDR2 SASEGT. Trimming cost V 1 base and J 8 bases, with 11 bases left between them. The CDR3 sequence: CASSEDLGGGYTF. Written as DNA, the CDR3 is TGTGCCAGCAGTGAAGATTTGGGCGGCGGCTACACCTTC.

This clonotype was counted a few times. The chain couples TRBV10-2 to TRBJ1-1; 9 nucleotides match TRBD1. The CDR3 runs 19 residues. Germline CDR1 and CDR2: WSHSY and SAAADI. Losses at the gene ends were 7 bases for V and 0 bases for J; bases not matched to a gene: 18. The CDR3 sequence: CASKGRPPDRGQMNTEAFF. The CDR3 DNA sequence: TGCGCCAGCAAGGGACGGCCCCCGGACAGGGGTCAAATGAACACTGAAGCTTTCTTT.

This clonotype was counted between two and nine times. This chain joins TRBV9 and TRBJ2-2; D is uncertain. CDR1 SGDLS and CDR2 YYNGEE come from the germline V gene. The V end lost 8 bases, the J end lost 0 bases, and 8 bases lay between the germline ends. CDR3 length: 13 amino acids. The CDR3 is CASGTPNTGELFF. DNA of the CDR3: TGTGCCAGTGGCACCCCGAACACCGGGGAGCTGTTTTTT.

This clonotype was detected once. Possible read error: a much larger clone is one base away. The CDR3 DNA reads TGTGCCAGCAGTGGAAGGGACACCCCGACGACCCAGTACTTC. Translated, it gives CASSGRDTPTTQYF. This chain joins TRBV6-1 and TRBJ2-5; weak D call: TRBD1 (6 bases). There are 14 residues in the CDR3. The V and J ends lost 4 bases and 7 bases respectively, with 16 bases between them. Germline V gene data show CDR1 as MNHNS and CDR2 as SASEGT.